The 32 T cell receptor beta chains below were found in one sample sequenced in a study of cytomegalovirus exposure and HLA in healthy donors (dated by TCRdb to the late 2010s). The library relied on the immunoSEQ multiplex PCR assay. In its TCRdb copy, this immuneACCESS table keeps in-frame sequences only and misses some clones. Where compared with another copy, unresolved V genes explain less than half of these, and the others have no known cause. The sample includes 180,000 or so clones, with roughly 88% observed a single time. The leading ten clones occupy around 15% of the sample. Sequenced sample: PBMCs. Receptors originate from a woman aged 25-40 years in good health and CMV-seropositive.

V usage is TRBV19 and J usage is TRBJ2-1; 9 nucleotides line up with TRBD2. V was pared by 2 bases and J by 6 bases, with 8 bases of the junction left unmatched. The CDR3 sequence is 16 residues long. CDR1 is LNHDA, CDR2 SQIVND, per germline (reference sequence). Here the CDR3 DNA reads TGTGCCAGTAGTATAACTAGGCGGGAGGGCCTCAATGAGCAGTTCTTC. This sequence encodes CASSITRREGLNEQFF.

This clone was seen a handful of times. The V and J genes are TRBV5-1 and TRBJ2-2, with 9 bases aligning to TRBD2. V gave up 4 bases and J gave up 1 base; unmatched junction bases: 5. CDR1 is SGHRS and CDR2 is YFSETQ in the germline V gene. CDR3 length equals 16 residues. CDR3 protein: CASSPLTSGNTGELFF. CDR3 nucleotides: TGCGCCAGCAGCCCGCTGACTAGCGGGAACACCGGGGAGCTGTTTTTT.

J is TRBJ1-2 and V is TRBV30, with a possible D match to TRBD1 (5 bases). The V end lost 0 bases, the J end lost 5 bases, and 16 bases lay between the germline ends. The length of the CDR3 is 15 residues. CDR1 and CDR2 from the germline V gene are GTSNPN and SVGIG (reference sequence). The CDR3 region has the DNA TGTGCCTGGAGTGTAGGCTCTCCGGGGGTATATGGCTACACCTTC. It encodes CAWSVGSPGVYGYTF.

This chain uses TRBV28 with TRBJ1-3; no definite D call. V lost 1 base, J lost 0 bases, and 4 bases lay in between. The CDR3 runs 14 residues. Germline CDR1 is MDHEN and CDR2 is SYDVKM. CDR3 sequence (DNA): TGTGCCAGCAGTTTATCGAGCTCTGGAAACACCATATATTTT. Encoded protein: CASSLSSSGNTIYF.

The chain has TRBV11-3 and TRBJ2-7, with 8 bases identical to TRBD1. The length of the CDR3 is 17 residues. CDR1 and CDR2 from the germline V gene are SGHNT and YENEEA. Losses at the gene ends were 3 bases for V and 4 bases for J; bases not matched to a gene: 14. The CDR3 protein is CASSFSRGAQGAYEQYF. In nucleotides, the CDR3 is TGTGCCAGCAGCTTTTCAAGGGGCGCGCAGGGGGCGTACGAGCAGTACTTC.

This rearrangement joins TRBV5-8 to TRBJ2-2; D is unresolved. Looked up from germline, CDR1 is SGHTS and CDR2 is YDEGEE. The CDR3 totals 14 residues. V gave up 3 bases and J gave up 3 bases, with 9 bases separating them. CDR3 bases: TGTGCCAGCAGCTCCCTCCCCTACACCGGGGAGCTGTTTTTT. It encodes CASSSLPYTGELFF.

This clone was found once. V is TRBV5-4 and J is TRBJ2-1; 11 nucleotides line up with TRBD2. The germline gives CDR1 SGHNT, CDR2 YYREEE (reference sequence). The length of the CDR3 is 14 residues. J was trimmed by 4 bases and V by 7 bases; bases with no gene match: 4. CDR3 nucleotides: TGTGCCAGCGGTACTAGCGGGAGATACAATGAGCAGTTCTTC. It encodes CASGTSGRYNEQFF.

This clone was recorded a few times. The rearrangement links TRBV15 to TRBJ2-7; the match to TRBD1 covers 8 bases. Looked up from germline, CDR1 is LNHNV and CDR2 is YYDKDF (reference sequence). The CDR3 contains 13 residues. Trimming removed 8 bases from V and 6 bases from J; junction bases left unmatched: 9. The CDR3 nucleotides read TGTGCCACCGCCCAAGACAGGGGCCGCGAGCAGTACTTC. This codes for CATAQDRGREQYF.

Note on this clone: Other DNA sequences from this sample encode an identical CDR3 as well. V is TRBV29-1 and J is TRBJ1-1, with a tentative D call TRBD1 (5 bases). Germline CDR1 and CDR2: SQVTM and ANQGSEA. The CDR3 extends over 12 amino acids. Trimming removed 2 bases from V and 4 bases from J, with 8 bases in between. The CDR3 is CSVEQGGTEAFF. CDR3 DNA: TGCAGCGTTGAACAGGGTGGCACTGAAGCTTTCTTT.

The chain links TRBV27 to TRBJ2-7; maybe TRBD1 (6 bases). The V gene's germline CDR1 is MNHEY and CDR2 SMNVEV (reference sequence). The CDR3 loop spans 14 amino acids. Trimming removed 5 bases at V and 0 bases at J, with 11 bases between. Here the CDR3 reads CASSTRGSSYEQYF. CDR3 nucleotide sequence: TGTGCCAGCAGTACCAGGGGAAGCTCCTACGAGCAGTACTTC.

DNA for the CDR3: TGCAGCGTTGGTGACAAGAATGAAAAACTGTTTTTT. This sequence encodes CSVGDKNEKLFF. This chain links TRBV29-1 with TRBJ1-4; no definite D call. Germline V gives CDR1 SQVTM, CDR2 ANQGSEA. The CDR3 is made up of 12 amino acids. V lost 4 bases, J lost 5 bases, and 8 bases lay in between.

The rearrangement uses TRBV7-7 and TRBJ2-7, with 7 bases that match TRBD2. The CDR3 has 13 residues. CDR1 and CDR2 from the germline V gene are SSHAT and FNYEAQ (reference sequence). CDR3 bases: TGTGCTACCCCTCGGGACTACCTCTACGAGCAGTACTTC. This translates into CATPRDYLYEQYF.

The gene calls are TRBV5-4 and TRBJ1-1; tentative D call: TRBD1 (5 bases). CDR3 length equals 14 residues. Germline loops: CDR1 SGHNT, CDR2 YYREEE (reference sequence). Trimming took off 4 bases at V and 4 bases at J, with 14 bases between the two ends. In DNA, the CDR3 is TGTGCCAGCAGCGGGACTGGGCCTACCACTGAAGCTTTCTTT. Its protein is CASSGTGPTTEAFF.

This chain uses TRBV11-3 with TRBJ2-2, with TRBD2 as a possible D gene (5 bases). V lost 2 bases, J lost 7 bases, and 8 bases lay in between. Looked up from germline, CDR1 is SGHNT and CDR2 is YENEEA. The CDR3 totals 13 residues. CDR3 DNA: TGTGCCAGCAGCTTATGGGGAGACGGGGAGCTGTTTTTT. Translating it yields CASSLWGDGELFF. Drawing the rest from reference TRBV11-3 and TRBJ2-2, the complete variable domain is EAGVVQSPRYKIIEKKQPVAFWCNPISGHNTLYWYLQNLGQGPELLIRYENEEAVDDSQLPKDRFSAERLKGVDSTLKIQPAELGDSAVYLCASSLWGDGELFFGEGSRLTVL.

The chain is built from TRBV27 and TRBJ1-2; the D gene is possibly TRBD1 (5 bases). Germline CDR1 is MNHEY and CDR2 is SMNVEV (reference sequence). Trimming took 3 bases from V and 3 from J, leaving 8 bases between them. The CDR3 is 13 amino acids. CDR3 residues: CASSFTGDYGYTF. In DNA, the CDR3 is TGTGCCAGCAGTTTTACAGGTGACTATGGCTACACCTTC.

This clone was observed a single time. The rearrangement joins TRBV4-1 to TRBJ1-1, with a tentative D call TRBD1 (6 bases). Germline assignment: CDR1 MGHRA and CDR2 YSYEKL. The CDR3 consists of 14 residues. The ends were cut back, 0 bases at V and 8 bases at J, with 13 bases in the middle. The CDR3 protein is CASSQEGTGTEAFF. The DNA of the CDR3 is TGCGCCAGCAGCCAAGAGGGGACCGGGACAGAAGCTTTCTTT.

This rearrangement joins TRBV6-6 to TRBJ2-1, with D unclear. V shed 3 bases and J shed 0 bases, with 12 bases lying between them. The CDR3 sequence is 16 residues long. Germline CDR1 reads MNHNY; CDR2 reads SVGAGI (reference sequence). Here the CDR3 reads CASSYYGLSSYNEQFF. The CDR3 nucleotides are TGTGCCAGCAGTTATTACGGTTTGAGCTCCTACAATGAGCAGTTCTTC.

The J gene is TRBJ1-2, the V gene TRBV5-1, with D tentatively TRBD1 (6 bases). The germline V gene encodes CDR1 SGHRS and CDR2 YFSETQ. V lost 3 bases and J lost 3, with 12 bases in between. The CDR3 covers 14 residues. In nucleotides, the CDR3 is TGCGCCAGCAGCTCGCAGGGGACGGACTATGGCTACACCTTC. It encodes CASSSQGTDYGYTF.

The V gene is TRBV5-6, the J gene TRBJ1-4, with TRBD1 as a possible D gene (6 bases). This CDR3 has 15 amino acids. The germline V gene encodes CDR1 SGHDT and CDR2 YYEEEE. Trimming cost V 1 base and J 5 bases, with 12 bases left between them. This CDR3 is CASSLFGQGNEKLFF. As DNA, the CDR3 is TGTGCCAGCAGCTTGTTTGGCCAGGGGAATGAAAAACTGTTTTTT.

This clone was detected once. The chain uses TRBV5-6 and TRBJ1-1; D is uncertain. With 2 bases removed from V and 0 bases from J, the gap between germline ends came to 8 bases. The germline CDR1 and CDR2 sequences are SGHDT and YYEEEE. This CDR3 region has 14 residues. The CDR3, as DNA: TGTGCCAGCAGCTTAGCAGCGCTGAACACTGAAGCTTTCTTT. Residues: CASSLAALNTEAFF.

This rearrangement joins TRBV5-1 to TRBJ2-7; D is unclear. The germline V and J ends were trimmed by 0 bases and 6 bases, with 7 bases remaining between them. CDR1 SGHRS and CDR2 YFSETQ come from the germline V gene. CDR3 length equals 12 residues. The CDR3 loop reads CASSLDRSEQYF. CDR3 sequence (DNA): TGCGCCAGCAGCTTGGATCGTAGCGAGCAGTACTTC.

The V gene is TRBV28, the J gene TRBJ2-7; possibly TRBD2 for D (6 bases). V shed 6 bases and J shed 1 base, with 13 bases lying between them. This CDR3 comprises 14 residues. Germline loops: CDR1 MDHEN, CDR2 SYDVKM. The CDR3 reads CASRESRGSYEQYF. CDR3 coding DNA: TGTGCCAGCAGGGAGTCCCGGGGGTCCTACGAGCAGTACTTC.

Here the CDR3 reads CASADRRYGYTF. CDR3 in DNA: TGTGCCAGCGCGGACAGGCGCTATGGCTACACCTTC. The chain links TRBV27 to TRBJ1-2, with TRBD1 matching 7 bases. The V segment lost 8 bases and the J segment 4 bases; nucleotides outside the gene matches: 4. CDR1 MNHEY and CDR2 SMNVEV come from the germline V gene (reference sequence). The CDR3 runs to 12 residues.

The rearrangement uses TRBV19 and TRBJ2-2; TRBD1 matches 7 bases. CDR1 LNHDA and CDR2 SQIVND come from the germline V gene (reference sequence). The CDR3 is 12 amino acids. The junction had 3 bases not matched to a gene; V was cut back by 6 bases and J by 8 bases. CDR3 in amino acids: CASSNRGGELFF. CDR3 nucleotide sequence: TGTGCCAGTAGCAACAGGGGAGGGGAGCTGTTTTTT.

V and J are TRBV5-1 and TRBJ1-1, with 9 bases identical to TRBD1. The CDR3 sequence is 13 residues long. The germline gives CDR1 SGHRS, CDR2 YFSETQ. The J segment lost 4 bases and the V segment lost 4 bases, leaving 2 bases of the junction unmatched. The CDR3 loop is CASSMDRGTEAFF. CDR3 in DNA: TGCGCCAGCAGCATGGACAGGGGCACTGAAGCTTTCTTT. The entire variable domain, with the rest obtained from reference TRBV5-1 and TRBJ1-1, is as follows: KAGVTQTPRYLIKTRGQQVTLSCSPISGHRSVSWYQQTPGQGLQFLFEYFSETQRNKGNFPGRFSGRQFSNSRSEMNVSTLELGDSALYLCASSMDRGTEAFFGQGTRLTVV.

The genes are TRBV7-8 and TRBJ2-7; TRBD2 agrees at 8 bases. The CDR3 has 14 amino acids. Per the germline V gene, CDR1 is SGHVS and CDR2 is FQNEAQ. V lost 5 bases and J lost 6; bases outside the gene matches: 9. CDR3 DNA: TGTGCCAGCAGCCACGGAGAGCGGGAGCTCGAGCAGTACTTC. Amino acids: CASSHGERELEQYF. Full variable domain (remainder filled in from reference TRBV7-8 and TRBJ2-7): GAGVSQSPRYKVAKRGQDVALRCDPISGHVSLFWYQQALGQGPEFLTYFQNEAQLDKSGLPSDRFFAERPEGSVSTLKIQRTQQEDSAVYLCASSHGERELEQYFGPGTRLTVT.

In this sample, this clone turned up once. The chain employs TRBV2 and TRBJ2-7; the match to TRBD2 covers 7 bases. Trimming cost V 4 bases and J 0 bases; bases outside gene matches: 6. Per germline, CDR1 SNHLY and CDR2 FYNNEI. This CDR3 contains 15 residues. The chain's CDR3 is CASSAILAVSYEQYF. The DNA of the CDR3 is TGTGCCAGCAGTGCCATCCTAGCGGTCTCCTACGAGCAGTACTTC. Using reference TRBV2 and TRBJ2-7 for the parts outside the CDR3, the full variable domain is EPEVTQTPSHQVTQMGQEVILRCVPISNHLYFYWYRQILGQKVEFLVSFYNNEISEKSEIFDDQFSVERPDGSNFTLKIRSTKLEDSAMYFCASSAILAVSYEQYFGPGTRLTVT.

This chain connects TRBV1 to TRBJ2-3; TRBD2 reflects the table's D call only, with no check against the DNA. TRBV1 is a documented pseudogene. The CDR3 runs to 18 residues. Here the CDR3 DNA reads TGCACCAGCAGCCAAGACCGGCGGGGACGGCAAGACACAGATACGCAGTATTTT. Translation: CTSSQDRRGRQDTDTQYF.

The V and J genes are TRBV28 and TRBJ1-2, with 7 bases lining up with TRBD1. The CDR3 sequence is 16 residues long. Germline trimming cut 7 bases from V and 4 bases from J; bases unmatched to any gene: 15. The germline gives CDR1 MDHEN, CDR2 SYDVKM. The CDR3 DNA reads TGTGCCAGCAAAAGGGCCGGGACAGCTGAACTCTATGGCTACACCTTC. Translated, it gives CASKRAGTAELYGYTF.

The table lists this clone with a count of one. The gene calls are TRBV27 and TRBJ2-1, with D maybe TRBD2 (6 bases). CDR3 length equals 16 residues. The V and J ends lost 6 bases and 0 bases respectively, with 15 bases between them. Germline loops: CDR1 MNHEY, CDR2 SMNVEV (reference sequence). The CDR3 reads CASSLGTPFSYNEQFF. The CDR3 DNA reads as TGTGCCAGCAGCCTGGGGACTCCTTTCTCCTACAATGAGCAGTTCTTC.

The V gene is TRBV7-2, the J gene TRBJ1-1; 7 nucleotides agree with TRBD1. The germline V gene has CDR1 SGHTA and CDR2 FQGNSA. V lost 2 bases, J lost 3 bases, and 6 bases stayed unmatched. The length of the CDR3 is 15 residues. The CDR3 coding sequence is TGTGCCAGCAGCTTATGGGACAGAGATGACACTGAAGCTTTCTTT. This translates into CASSLWDRDDTEAFF.

There are a few counts of this clone. This chain joins TRBV27 and TRBJ1-2; 8 bases agree with TRBD1. The CDR3 covers 14 residues. Germline loops: CDR1 MNHEY, CDR2 SMNVEV (reference sequence). The ends lost 5 bases at V and 6 bases at J; junction bases unmatched: 8. The CDR3, as DNA: TGTGCCAGCAGTCCCTGGGACAGGATGAATGGCTACACCTTC. It is translated as CASSPWDRMNGYTF.